One sample yielded the 11 T cell receptor beta chains listed below, sequenced in a study of post-analysis software for immune sequencing data. Their antigens remain unidentified. The authors incorporated unique molecular identifiers into the TCR beta cDNA libraries. TCRdb passed the PCR reads through MiXCR, listing each CDR3 protein once. The table lists roughly 620,000 distinct CDR3 sequences, roughly two fifths of them singletons. Study outcomes and limitations: Comparison of patients with controls showed a handful of TRBV segments more frequent in patients, TRBV5-6, TRBV5-1 and TRBV20-1 among them.

The material sequenced was blood. The receptors come from a girl under 18 with multiple sclerosis.

This clonotype was seen a few times. The genes are TRBV6-1 and TRBJ2-7; 8 bases line up with TRBD2. The CDR3 loop spans 15 amino acids. V was pared by 6 bases and J by 0 bases, with 7 bases of the junction left unmatched. Germline V gene data show CDR1 as MNHNS and CDR2 as SASEGT. The CDR3 nucleotides are TGTGCCAGCAGGGTCGGGCGGGGGGCCTCCTACGAGCAGTACTTC. Protein: CASRVGRGASYEQYF.

V and J are TRBV20-1 and TRBJ1-3; D is unresolved. Trimming left V 0 bases short and J 2 bases short, with 11 bases between. The CDR3 length is 15 residues. Germline CDR1 and CDR2: DFQATT and SNEGSKA (reference sequence). CDR3 in amino acids: CSARDTESPGNTIYF. DNA of the CDR3: TGCAGTGCTAGAGATACGGAAAGCCCTGGAAACACCATATATTTT.

This clonotype was recorded a few times. This chain joins TRBV20-1 and TRBJ1-2; 8 bases are shared with TRBD1. This CDR3 contains 12 residues. Per germline, CDR1 DFQATT and CDR2 SNEGSKA (reference sequence). Unmatched junction bases numbered 4, after V lost 6 bases and J lost 4 bases. CDR3 protein: CSAPDRVYGYTF. The CDR3, as DNA: TGCAGTGCCCCGGACAGGGTCTATGGCTACACCTTC.

This chain joins TRBV9 and TRBJ2-1; 11 positions agree with TRBD2. The CDR3 sequence is 17 residues long. Germline V gene lookup returns CDR1 SGDLS and CDR2 YYNGEE. J gave up 8 bases and V 0 bases, and 10 bases lay outside the gene matches. The CDR3 region has the DNA TGTGCCAGCAGCGTAGCTCCCCTAACTAGCGGGGGCGATGAGCAGTTCTTC. This sequence encodes CASSVAPLTSGGDEQFF.

The chain joins TRBV7-2 to TRBJ2-3, with D possibly being TRBD1 (5 bases). This CDR3 region has 17 residues. Germline CDR1 is SGHTA and CDR2 is FQGNSA. V was trimmed by 1 base and J by 1 base, leaving 15 bases between them. The CDR3 loop is CASSLDHQGLGTDTQYF. The DNA for the CDR3 is TGTGCCAGCAGCTTAGATCATCAGGGATTGGGCACAGATACGCAGTATTTT.

This clonotype was seen just once. The rearrangement uses TRBV2 and TRBJ1-6; possibly TRBD1 for D (5 bases). Germline assignment: CDR1 SNHLY and CDR2 FYNNEI. The CDR3 contains 15 residues. The V and J ends lost 0 bases and 6 bases respectively, with 9 bases between them. The CDR3 loop is CASSEAQGSNSPLHF. The CDR3 region has the DNA TGTGCCAGCAGTGAAGCCCAGGGATCTAATTCACCCCTCCACTTT.

The chain couples TRBV29-1 to TRBJ1-2, with 7 positions matching TRBD1. The V gene end was trimmed by 4 bases and the J gene end by 2 bases; junction bases not matched to a gene: 13. Germline CDR1 is SQVTM and CDR2 is ANQGSEA. The CDR3 runs to 16 residues. Written as DNA, the CDR3 is TGCAGCGTTGCATCCGGAGGGACAGCTACGAACTATGGCTACACCTTC. This sequence encodes CSVASGGTATNYGYTF. Full variable domain (missing parts from reference TRBV29-1 and TRBJ1-2): SAVISQKPSRDICQRGTSLTIQCQVDSQVTMMFWYRQQPGQSLTLIATANQGSEATYESGFVIDKFPISRPNLTFSTLTVSNMSPEDSSIYLCSVASGGTATNYGYTFGSGTRLTVV.

This clonotype is a singleton in its sample. The V and J genes are TRBV6-4 and TRBJ1-1; D is undetermined. V was clipped by 9 bases and J by 5 bases, with 19 bases between them. This CDR3 contains 14 residues. In germline, CDR1 is MRHNA, CDR2 SNTAGT. The CDR3 loop is CARRRVEPRTEAFF. CDR3 nucleotides: TGTGCCAGACGGCGGGTAGAGCCTCGAACTGAAGCTTTCTTT.

This clonotype occurred a few times. The chain has TRBV12-3 or TRBV12-4 and TRBJ2-5; 7 bases map to TRBD2. V trimming: 5 bases; J trimming: 1 base; junction bases outside the gene matches: 4. This CDR3 has 14 amino acids. Here the CDR3 DNA reads TGTGCCAGCAGTCATTCTAGCGGCCAAGAGACCCAGTACTTC. The encoded protein is CASSHSSGQETQYF.

The chain carries TRBV15 and TRBJ2-7; TRBD1 agrees at 11 bases. The last part of the DNA fits TRBJ2-5 better; the J call may be wrong. The germline gives CDR1 LNHNV, CDR2 YYDKDF (reference sequence). This CDR3 spans 16 amino acids. CDR3 sequence (DNA): TGTGCCACCAGCGGTCCCGGGACAGGGGGTTGGAAGACCCAGTACTTC. Translation: CATSGPGTGGWKTQYF.

This clonotype was picked up a small number of times. The chain links TRBV20-1 to TRBJ2-1; weak D call: TRBD2 (5 bases). V was trimmed by 7 bases and J by 7 bases, leaving 14 bases between them. Looked up from germline, CDR1 is DFQATT and CDR2 is SNEGSKA (reference sequence). The CDR3 is 12 residues long. CDR3 protein: CSVTNRGNEQFF. The CDR3 DNA sequence: TGCAGTGTCACAAATCGGGGAAATGAGCAGTTCTTC.